The T cell receptor (beta chain) described here comes from a study of shared clonotypes between healthy human individuals. DNA at around 210 ng, around 30,000 T cell genomes, went into sorted-subset replicate PCRs. Produced via immunoSEQ multiplex PCR; TCRdb's table is partial and in-frame only. The sample carries 1.5 million to 2.5 million clones, 85% to 95% recorded once. The CDR3 has 16 amino acids. Germline CDR1 reads MNHEY; CDR2 reads SMNVEV (reference sequence). The J segment lost 4 bases and the V segment lost 5 bases, leaving 5 bases of the junction unmatched. Naive-designated CD8 cells lacked CD45RO, were positively enriched for CCR7, and omitted terminally differentiated effector memory CD45RA+ cells.

The TCR originated in a man aged 18 to 35 in good health. Sequences were obtained from naive CD8+ T cells sorted from blood. The chain has TRBV27 and TRBJ2-2; 12 bases fit TRBD2. CDR3 coding DNA: TGTGCCAGCAGTGGACTAGCGGGGTCGGGCACCGGGGAGCTGTTTTTT. Translation: CASSGLAGSGTGELFF.